Listed below are T cell receptor beta chains from one sample, sequenced in a study of OX40 agonist ivuxolimab in advanced cancers. The table came from immunoSEQ multiplex PCR; TCRdb's copy has only in-frame clones and leaves some out. The sample has tens of thousands of clones, around 94% seen once. Sequences were derived from CD4+ or CD8+ T cells sorted from blood, sampled in a trial of the OX40 agonist ivuxolimab. These receptor sequences come from an adult with an advanced solid tumor such as melanoma, head and neck, liver or kidney cancer. CDR3s include the opening cysteine and the closing phenylalanine or tryptophan. Each record gives: clone size, V gene, J gene, D gene, CDR3 protein, CDR3 DNA. D genes are given only for firm matches. Clone size, where shown, is once, few, many, or a class for clones that have expanded.

clone_size: .
v_call: TRBV6-1
j_call: TRBJ2-7
d_call: TRBD1
cdr3_aa: CASSSTGEGYEQYF
cdr3_nt: TGTGCCAGCAGTTCGACAGGGGAAGGCTACGAGCAGTACTTC

clone_size: .
v_call: TRBV25-1
j_call: TRBJ2-2
d_call: .
cdr3_aa: CASSDEVTGELFF
cdr3_nt: TGTGCCAGCAGTGATGAGGTAACCGGGGAGCTGTTTTTT

clone_size: .
v_call: TRBV11-2
j_call: TRBJ2-3
d_call: TRBD2
cdr3_aa: CASSSTGTSGISFTDTQYF
cdr3_nt: TGTGCCAGCAGCTCTACCGGGACTAGCGGGATTTCATTCACAGATACGCAGTATTTT

clone_size: .
v_call: TRBV11-2
j_call: TRBJ1-2
d_call: .
cdr3_aa: CASSLENSYGYTF
cdr3_nt: TGTGCCAGCAGCTTGGAAAACAGCTATGGCTACACCTTC

clone_size: .
v_call: TRBV27
j_call: TRBJ2-1
d_call: TRBD2
cdr3_aa: CASSSGGLAPYSYNEQFF
cdr3_nt: TGTGCCAGCAGTTCCGGCGGACTAGCGCCATACTCCTACAATGAGCAGTTCTTC

clone_size: once
v_call: TRBV6-5
j_call: TRBJ1-2
d_call: .
cdr3_aa: CASSYSPARVNYGYTF
cdr3_nt: TGTGCCAGCAGTTACTCGCCCGCCAGGGTTAACTATGGCTACACCTTC

clone_size: once
v_call: TRBV15
j_call: TRBJ2-1
d_call: TRBD2
cdr3_aa: CATSRERTSGNNEQFF
cdr3_nt: TGTGCCACCAGCAGAGAAAGGACTAGCGGCAACAATGAGCAGTTCTTC

clone_size: .
v_call: TRBV2
j_call: TRBJ2-1
d_call: .
cdr3_aa: CASIARDEQFF
cdr3_nt: TGTGCCAGCATAGCTCGGGATGAGCAGTTCTTC

clone_size: .
v_call: TRBV7-9
j_call: TRBJ2-1
d_call: .
cdr3_aa: CASSPRMHEQFF
cdr3_nt: TGTGCCAGCAGCCCTAGAATGCATGAGCAGTTCTTC

clone_size: .
v_call: TRBV21-1
j_call: TRBJ2-5
d_call: .
cdr3_aa: CASSKVRDPQETQYF
cdr3_nt: TGTGCCAGCAGCAAAGTCCGGGATCCGCAAGAGACCCAGTACTTC

clone_size: .
v_call: TRBV19
j_call: TRBJ2-2
d_call: .
cdr3_aa: CASSRATGELFF
cdr3_nt: TGTGCCAGTAGTCGCGCTACCGGGGAGCTGTTTTTT

clone_size: .
v_call: TRBV11-2
j_call: TRBJ2-1
d_call: .
cdr3_aa: CASSLVGVGDYEQFF
cdr3_nt: TGTGCCAGCAGCTTAGTGGGGGTAGGGGACTATGAGCAGTTCTTC

clone_size: .
v_call: TRBV18
j_call: TRBJ1-5
d_call: .
cdr3_aa: CASSRSGQPNSNQPQHF
cdr3_nt: TGTGCCAGCTCCCGCTCAGGACAGCCAAATAGCAATCAGCCCCAGCATTTT

clone_size: .
v_call: TRBV19
j_call: TRBJ1-2
d_call: .
cdr3_aa: CASSIEKGNYGYTF
cdr3_nt: TGTGCCAGTAGTATAGAAAAGGGAAACTATGGCTACACCTTC

clone_size: .
v_call: TRBV9
j_call: TRBJ2-7
d_call: TRBD2
cdr3_aa: CASSATSGVPYEQYF
cdr3_nt: TGTGCCAGCAGCGCGACTAGCGGGGTTCCCTACGAGCAGTACTTC

clone_size: .
v_call: TRBV30
j_call: TRBJ2-1
d_call: TRBD1
cdr3_aa: CAWSAGTGSYNEQFF
cdr3_nt: TGTGCCTGGAGTGCCGGGACAGGCTCCTACAATGAGCAGTTCTTC

clone_size: .
v_call: TRBV15
j_call: TRBJ2-1
d_call: TRBD1
cdr3_aa: CATSRGTGYNEQFF
cdr3_nt: TGTGCCACCAGCAGGGGGACAGGTTACAATGAGCAGTTCTTC

clone_size: .
v_call: TRBV27
j_call: TRBJ1-1
d_call: .
cdr3_aa: CASSLRGGGNTEAFF
cdr3_nt: TGTGCCAGCAGTTTACGGGGAGGCGGGAACACTGAAGCTTTCTTT

clone_size: .
v_call: TRBV7-9
j_call: TRBJ1-4
d_call: .
cdr3_aa: CASSQPGWPTNEKLFF
cdr3_nt: TGTGCCAGCAGTCAACCGGGGTGGCCGACTAATGAAAAACTGTTTTTT

clone_size: .
v_call: TRBV2
j_call: TRBJ1-5
d_call: TRBD1
cdr3_aa: CASSNGQGGVQPQHF
cdr3_nt: TGTGCCAGCAGCAACGGACAGGGCGGCGTTCAGCCCCAGCATTTT

clone_size: .
v_call: TRBV6-5
j_call: TRBJ2-2
d_call: .
cdr3_aa: CASSSLGGELFF
cdr3_nt: TGTGCCAGCAGTTCCTTGGGCGGGGAGCTGTTTTTT

clone_size: .
v_call: TRBV6-6
j_call: TRBJ2-3
d_call: .
cdr3_aa: CASSYGDTQYF
cdr3_nt: TGTGCCAGCAGTTACGGAGATACGCAGTATTTT

clone_size: once
v_call: TRBV9
j_call: TRBJ2-7
d_call: .
cdr3_aa: CASSEGMGEQYF
cdr3_nt: TGTGCCAGCAGCGAGGGAATGGGCGAGCAGTACTTC

clone_size: .
v_call: TRBV9
j_call: TRBJ2-3
d_call: TRBD1
cdr3_aa: CASSVGQGTTDTQYF
cdr3_nt: TGTGCCAGCAGCGTGGGACAGGGGACTACAGATACGCAGTATTTT

clone_size: .
v_call: TRBV11-1
j_call: TRBJ2-7
d_call: TRBD2
cdr3_aa: CASRGTRYEQYF
cdr3_nt: TGTGCCAGCAGGGGGACTAGGTACGAGCAGTACTTC

clone_size: .
v_call: TRBV11-2
j_call: TRBJ2-1
d_call: TRBD1
cdr3_aa: CASSMGQGVYNEQFF
cdr3_nt: TGTGCCAGCAGCATGGGACAGGGGGTCTACAATGAGCAGTTCTTC

clone_size: .
v_call: TRBV6-6
j_call: TRBJ2-7
d_call: .
cdr3_aa: CASSPTFRYEQYF
cdr3_nt: TGTGCCAGCAGCCCGACATTCCGATACGAGCAGTACTTC

clone_size: once
v_call: TRBV27
j_call: TRBJ2-7
d_call: TRBD1
cdr3_aa: CASSRDRDNNEQYF
cdr3_nt: TGTGCCAGCAGCCGGGACAGGGATAATAACGAGCAGTACTTC

clone_size: .
v_call: TRBV18
j_call: TRBJ1-1
d_call: .
cdr3_aa: CASSEGGVGNTEAFF
cdr3_nt: TGTGCCAGCTCAGAAGGAGGGGTAGGGAACACTGAAGCTTTCTTT

clone_size: .
v_call: TRBV4-1
j_call: TRBJ1-1
d_call: .
cdr3_aa: CASSQDRALNTEAFF
cdr3_nt: TGCGCCAGCAGCCAAGATAGGGCGCTGAACACTGAAGCTTTCTTT

clone_size: .
v_call: TRBV7-9
j_call: TRBJ1-3
d_call: .
cdr3_aa: CASSPALADGNTIYF
cdr3_nt: TGTGCCAGCAGCCCAGCATTGGCGGACGGAAACACCATATATTTT

clone_size: .
v_call: TRBV6-6
j_call: TRBJ2-1
d_call: TRBD2
cdr3_aa: CASSYGTSGVEQFF
cdr3_nt: TGTGCCAGCAGTTACGGGACTAGCGGTGTTGAGCAGTTCTTC

clone_size: .
v_call: TRBV29-1
j_call: TRBJ2-3
d_call: .
cdr3_aa: CSVEDPSGRETDTQYF
cdr3_nt: TGCAGCGTTGAAGACCCGAGCGGTCGGGAAACAGATACGCAGTATTTT

clone_size: .
v_call: TRBV25-1
j_call: TRBJ1-4
d_call: .
cdr3_aa: CASSELGPNEKLFF
cdr3_nt: TGTGCCAGCAGTGAATTAGGGCCGAATGAAAAACTGTTTTTT

clone_size: once
v_call: TRBV28
j_call: TRBJ1-1
d_call: .
cdr3_aa: CASSPYRGGQAEAFF
cdr3_nt: TGTGCCAGCAGTCCCTACCGCGGGGGTCAAGCTGAAGCTTTCTTT

clone_size: .
v_call: TRBV12-5
j_call: TRBJ1-2
d_call: .
cdr3_aa: CASEGFNGYTF
cdr3_nt: TGTGCTAGTGAGGGTTTCAATGGCTACACCTTC

clone_size: .
v_call: TRBV19
j_call: TRBJ1-5
d_call: .
cdr3_aa: CASHIQNSNQPQHF
cdr3_nt: TGTGCCAGTCACATTCAGAATAGCAATCAGCCCCAGCATTTT

clone_size: .
v_call: TRBV7-9
j_call: TRBJ2-1
d_call: .
cdr3_aa: CASSSDGSSYNEQFF
cdr3_nt: TGTGCCAGCAGCTCGGACGGAAGCTCCTACAATGAGCAGTTCTTC

clone_size: .
v_call: TRBV7-9
j_call: TRBJ1-3
d_call: TRBD1
cdr3_aa: CASSLADRISGNTIYF
cdr3_nt: TGTGCCAGCAGCTTAGCGGACAGGATCTCTGGAAACACCATATATTTT

clone_size: .
v_call: TRBV13
j_call: TRBJ1-4
d_call: .
cdr3_aa: CASSIRGGKLFF
cdr3_nt: TGTGCCAGCAGTATTAGGGGCGGGAAACTGTTTTTT

clone_size: .
v_call: TRBV5-1
j_call: TRBJ2-1
d_call: TRBD2
cdr3_aa: CASSSDGLAGVANEQFF
cdr3_nt: TGCGCCAGCAGCTCCGACGGACTAGCGGGAGTGGCCAATGAGCAGTTCTTC

clone_size: .
v_call: TRBV10-1
j_call: TRBJ2-3
d_call: TRBD2
cdr3_aa: CASSDPRKVAGREQYF
cdr3_nt: TGCGCCAGCAGTGACCCCCGGAAGGTAGCGGGACGGGAGCAGTATTTT

clone_size: .
v_call: TRBV27
j_call: TRBJ2-7
d_call: .
cdr3_aa: CASSSGPSYEQYF
cdr3_nt: TGTGCCAGCAGTTCGGGGCCGTCCTACGAGCAGTACTTC

clone_size: .
v_call: TRBV7-8
j_call: TRBJ1-5
d_call: TRBD1
cdr3_aa: CASSTGTGLNSNQPQHF
cdr3_nt: TGTGCCAGCAGTACCGGGACAGGTCTAAATAGCAATCAGCCCCAGCATTTT

clone_size: .
v_call: TRBV7-9
j_call: TRBJ2-3
d_call: .
cdr3_aa: CASSFGNTQYF
cdr3_nt: TGTGCCAGCAGCTTCGGGAATACGCAGTATTTT

clone_size: .
v_call: TRBV6-1
j_call: TRBJ1-2
d_call: .
cdr3_aa: CASREGGLYGYTF
cdr3_nt: TGTGCCAGCAGGGAAGGTGGCCTCTATGGCTACACCTTC

clone_size: .
v_call: TRBV7-9
j_call: TRBJ2-7
d_call: .
cdr3_aa: CASSYTTYEQYF
cdr3_nt: TGTGCCAGCAGCTATACCACTTACGAGCAGTACTTC

clone_size: .
v_call: TRBV7-3
j_call: TRBJ2-1
d_call: .
cdr3_aa: CASSSIGNEQFF
cdr3_nt: TGTGCCAGCAGCTCGATCGGGAATGAGCAGTTCTTC

clone_size: .
v_call: TRBV5-5
j_call: TRBJ1-2
d_call: .
cdr3_aa: CASSLEDPLPNYGYTF
cdr3_nt: TGTGCCAGCAGCTTGGAAGACCCACTCCCTAACTATGGCTACACCTTC

clone_size: .
v_call: TRBV19
j_call: TRBJ2-3
d_call: .
cdr3_aa: CASSIGPDTQYF
cdr3_nt: TGTGCCAGTAGTATAGGGCCAGATACGCAGTATTTT